These T cell receptor beta chains were read from a single sample in a study of cytomegalovirus exposure and HLA in healthy donors. Profiled with immunoSEQ multiplex PCR; TCRdb holds only in-frame clones, not every one. The sample includes about 200,000 clones, around 90% of them seen just once. The material sequenced was PBMCs. The receptors come from a woman in her late teens or twenties in good health and CMV-seronegative. CDR3s include the opening cysteine and the closing phenylalanine or tryptophan. A D gene is named only where the DNA matches it firmly. Rows give clone size only sometimes, using once, few, many, or a class for an expanded clone.

>NA|TRBJ2-3|TRBD2|TRBV2
CASGREGPDTQYF
TGTGCCAGCGGGAGGGAGGGACCAGATACGCAGTATTTT
>NA|TRBJ2-1|TRBD2|TRBV5-1
CASSSLAGGPGKEQFF
TGCGCCAGCAGCTCACTAGCGGGAGGGCCAGGAAAGGAGCAGTTCTTC
>NA|TRBJ2-7|NA|TRBV27
CASSKGQGYEQYF
TGTGCCAGCAGTAAGGGACAAGGGTACGAGCAGTACTTC
>few|TRBJ1-3|NA|TRBV28
CASSAGLSGNTIYF
TGTGCCAGCAGTGCGGGACTCTCTGGAAACACCATATATTTT
>NA|TRBJ2-3|TRBD2|TRBV28
CASSFHPIRGRAKNTQYF
TGTGCCAGCAGTTTTCACCCGATTCGGGGGAGGGCCAAGAATACGCAGTATTTT
>NA|TRBJ1-3|NA|TRBV18
CASAGNSGNTIYF
TGTGCCAGCGCCGGGAACTCTGGAAACACCATATATTTT
>NA|TRBJ2-7|TRBD2|TRBV6-5
CASSYSGLAAYEQYF
TGTGCCAGCAGTTACTCGGGACTAGCGGCCTACGAGCAGTACTTC
>NA|TRBJ1-5|TRBD1|TRBV6-1
CASIQTGKRQPQHF
TGTGCCAGCATTCAGACAGGGAAGCGTCAGCCCCAGCATTTT
>NA|TRBJ2-7|NA|TRBV11-2
CASSPSGADSSYEQYF
TGTGCCAGCAGCCCATCCGGAGCGGACAGCTCCTACGAGCAGTACTTC
>NA|TRBJ2-7|TRBD1|TRBV6-5
CASSSWTGRAYEQYF
TGTGCCAGCAGTTCATGGACAGGGAGAGCCTACGAGCAGTACTTC
>NA|TRBJ2-3|TRBD2|TRBV7-9
CASSLWAGLAETDTQYF
TGTGCCAGCAGCTTATGGGCAGGGCTAGCGGAGACAGATACGCAGTATTTT
>NA|TRBJ1-4|TRBD1|TRBV5-1
CASSDRDRGQKLFF
TGCGCCAGCAGCGACCGGGACAGGGGACAAAAACTGTTTTTT
>NA|TRBJ2-3|TRBD2|TRBV28
CASSWGSVLAGYTDTQYF
TGTGCCAGCAGTTGGGGCTCGGTTCTAGCGGGGTACACAGATACGCAGTATTTT
>NA|TRBJ2-7|TRBD2|TRBV27
CASSSPGRARDEQYF
TGTGCCAGCAGTTCCCCCGGGAGGGCAAGGGACGAGCAGTACTTC
>once|TRBJ2-2|TRBD2|TRBV4-2
CASSQAGLAGANTGELFF
TGTGCCAGCAGCCAAGCGGGGCTAGCGGGAGCGAACACCGGGGAGCTGTTTTTT
>NA|TRBJ2-5|NA|TRBV11-3
CASSPGAAKKETQYF
TGTGCCAGCAGCCCAGGGGCGGCCAAAAAAGAGACCCAGTACTTC
>NA|TRBJ2-7|TRBD1|TRBV7-8
CASSLEVTGISYEQYF
TGTGCCAGCAGCTTAGAGGTGACAGGGATATCCTACGAGCAGTACTTC
>few|TRBJ2-7|NA|TRBV6-6
CASSYTYEQYF
TGTGCCAGCAGCTATACCTACGAGCAGTACTTC
>NA|TRBJ1-2|NA|TRBV2
CASAARNYGYTF
TGTGCCAGCGCGGCAAGAAACTATGGCTACACCTTC
>NA|TRBJ2-2|NA|TRBV5-1
CASSLESSGAGGTGELFF
TGCGCCAGCAGCTTGGAGAGTTCGGGGGCAGGGGGCACCGGGGAGCTGTTTTTT
>NA|TRBJ2-2|TRBD1|TRBV18
CASSLGTGGFGELFF
TGTGCCAGCTCACTCGGGACAGGGGGCTTCGGGGAGCTGTTTTTT
>NA|TRBJ1-5|NA|TRBV28
CASRREAYNQPQHF
TGTGCCAGCAGAAGGGAGGCTTACAATCAGCCCCAGCATTTT
>NA|TRBJ1-1|NA|TRBV18
CASSTENTEAFF
TGTGCCAGCTCGACAGAGAACACTGAAGCTTTCTTT
>NA|TRBJ2-1|TRBD1|TRBV30
CAWKQGAWVYNEQFF
TGTGCCTGGAAACAGGGGGCTTGGGTTTACAATGAGCAGTTCTTC
>NA|TRBJ2-3|TRBD1|TRBV7-7
CASSMGQGGADTQYF
TGTGCTAGCAGCATGGGACAGGGAGGCGCAGATACGCAGTATTTT
>NA|TRBJ1-1|NA|TRBV4-1
CASSQDGAMNTEAFF
TGCGCCAGCAGCCAAGATGGGGCTATGAACACTGAAGCTTTCTTT
>NA|TRBJ1-1|TRBD1|TRBV30
CASGQGALAFF
TGTGCCTCGGGACAGGGGGCTTTAGCTTTCTTT